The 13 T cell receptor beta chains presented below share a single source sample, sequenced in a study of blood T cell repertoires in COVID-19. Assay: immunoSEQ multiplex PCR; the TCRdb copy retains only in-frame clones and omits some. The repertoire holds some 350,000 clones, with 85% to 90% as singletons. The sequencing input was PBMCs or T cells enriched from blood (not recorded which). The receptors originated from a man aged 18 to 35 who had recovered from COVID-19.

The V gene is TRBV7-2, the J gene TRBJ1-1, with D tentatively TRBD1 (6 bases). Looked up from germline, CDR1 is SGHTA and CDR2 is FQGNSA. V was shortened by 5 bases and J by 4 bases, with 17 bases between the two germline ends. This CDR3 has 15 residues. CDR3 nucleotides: TGTGCCAGCAGCCTTGAATCCAGGGGAAGCACTGAAGCTTTCTTT. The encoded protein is CASSLESRGSTEAFF.

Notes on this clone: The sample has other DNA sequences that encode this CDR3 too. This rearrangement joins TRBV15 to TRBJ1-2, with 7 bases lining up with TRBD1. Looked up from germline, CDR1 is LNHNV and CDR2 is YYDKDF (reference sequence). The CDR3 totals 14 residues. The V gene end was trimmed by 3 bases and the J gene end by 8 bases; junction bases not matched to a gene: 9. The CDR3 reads CATSSRTTGAGYTF. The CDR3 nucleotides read TGTGCCACCAGCAGCCGAACTACAGGGGCCGGCTACACCTTC.

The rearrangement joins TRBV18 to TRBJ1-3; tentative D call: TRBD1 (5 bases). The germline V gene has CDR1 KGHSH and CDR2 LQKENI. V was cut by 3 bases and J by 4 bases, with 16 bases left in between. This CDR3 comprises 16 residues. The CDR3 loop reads CASSPGLGIGGNTIYF. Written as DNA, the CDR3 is TGTGCCAGCTCACCGGGGCTTGGGATAGGAGGAAACACCATATATTTT.

CDR3: CASSPRTGGETQYF. The CDR3 DNA reads as TGTGCCAGCTCACCCCGGACAGGGGGGGAGACCCAGTACTTC. The chain carries TRBV18 and TRBJ2-5; 10 positions match TRBD1. Germline V gene sequence: CDR1 KGHSH, CDR2 LQKENI. The junction had 3 bases not matched to a gene; V was cut back by 3 bases and J by 5 bases. The CDR3 loop spans 14 amino acids.

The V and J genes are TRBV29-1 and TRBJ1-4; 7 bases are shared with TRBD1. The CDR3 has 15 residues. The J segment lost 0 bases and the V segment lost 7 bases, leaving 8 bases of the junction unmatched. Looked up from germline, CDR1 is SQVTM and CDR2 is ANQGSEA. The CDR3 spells CSARTGQTTNEKLFF. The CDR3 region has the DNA TGCAGCGCTCGGACAGGACAGACAACTAATGAAAAACTGTTTTTT.

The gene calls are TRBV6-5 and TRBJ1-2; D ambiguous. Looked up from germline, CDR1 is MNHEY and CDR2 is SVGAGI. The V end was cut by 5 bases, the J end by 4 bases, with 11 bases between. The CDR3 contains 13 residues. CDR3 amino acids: CASSPSSVYGYTF. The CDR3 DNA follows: TGTGCCAGCAGTCCTTCTTCAGTCTATGGCTACACCTTC.

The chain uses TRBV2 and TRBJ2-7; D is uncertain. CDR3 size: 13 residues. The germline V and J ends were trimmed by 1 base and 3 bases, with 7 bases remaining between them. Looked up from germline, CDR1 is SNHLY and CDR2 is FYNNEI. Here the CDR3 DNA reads TGTGCCAGCAGTGAAGTCAGAAACTACGAGCAGTACTTC. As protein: CASSEVRNYEQYF.

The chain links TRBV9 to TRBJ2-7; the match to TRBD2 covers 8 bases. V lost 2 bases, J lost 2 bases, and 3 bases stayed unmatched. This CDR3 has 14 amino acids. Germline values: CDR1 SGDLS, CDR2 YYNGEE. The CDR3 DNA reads TGTGCCAGCAGCGTGGCGGGAGGCCCCTACGAGCAGTACTTC. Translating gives CASSVAGGPYEQYF.

The CDR3 coding sequence is TGTGCCATCAGGAAGGGACAGACCCTCTCTGGGGCCAACGTCCTGACTTTC. This gives the protein CAIRKGQTLSGANVLTF. This chain connects TRBV10-3 to TRBJ2-6, with TRBD1 matching 7 bases. The trim removed 6 bases at V and 0 bases at J, leaving 8 bases unmatched. CDR1 is ENHRY, CDR2 SYGVKD, per germline. The CDR3 is 17 amino acids.

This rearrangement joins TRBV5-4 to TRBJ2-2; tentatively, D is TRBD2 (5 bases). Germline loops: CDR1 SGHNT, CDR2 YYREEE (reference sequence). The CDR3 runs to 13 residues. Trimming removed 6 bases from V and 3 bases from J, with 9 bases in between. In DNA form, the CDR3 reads TGTGCCAGCACGGGGAAGGACACCGGGGAGCTGTTTTTT. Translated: CASTGKDTGELFF.

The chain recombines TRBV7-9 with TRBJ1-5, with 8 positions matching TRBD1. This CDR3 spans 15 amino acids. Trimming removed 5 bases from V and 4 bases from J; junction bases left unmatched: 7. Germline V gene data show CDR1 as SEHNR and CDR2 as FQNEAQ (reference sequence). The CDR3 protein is CASSQPGTGNQPQHF. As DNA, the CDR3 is TGTGCCAGCAGCCAACCCGGGACAGGAAATCAGCCCCAGCATTTT.

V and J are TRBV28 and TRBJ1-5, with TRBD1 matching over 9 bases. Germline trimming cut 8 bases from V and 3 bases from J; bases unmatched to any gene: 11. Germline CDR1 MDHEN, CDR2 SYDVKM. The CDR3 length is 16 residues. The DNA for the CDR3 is TGTGCCAGCTACTCGCCTGGACAGGGGAACAATCAGCCCCAGCATTTT. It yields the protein CASYSPGQGNNQPQHF.

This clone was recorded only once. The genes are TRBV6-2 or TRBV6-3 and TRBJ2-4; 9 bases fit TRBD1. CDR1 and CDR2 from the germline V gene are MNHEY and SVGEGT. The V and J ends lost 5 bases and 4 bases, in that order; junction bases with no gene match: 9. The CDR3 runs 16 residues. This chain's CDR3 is CASSLDRGGKKNIQYF. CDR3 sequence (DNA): TGTGCCAGCAGTCTCGACAGGGGGGGGAAGAAAAACATTCAGTACTTC.